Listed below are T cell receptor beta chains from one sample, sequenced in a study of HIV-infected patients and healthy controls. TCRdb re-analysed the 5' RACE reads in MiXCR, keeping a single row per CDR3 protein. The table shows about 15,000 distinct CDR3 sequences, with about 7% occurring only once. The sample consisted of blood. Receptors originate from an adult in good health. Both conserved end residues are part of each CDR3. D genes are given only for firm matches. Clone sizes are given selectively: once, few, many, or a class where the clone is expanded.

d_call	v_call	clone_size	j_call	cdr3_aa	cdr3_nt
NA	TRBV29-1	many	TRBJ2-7	CSVAGRQGPYEQYF	TGCAGCGTTGCCGGGAGACAGGGACCCTACGAGCAGTACTTC
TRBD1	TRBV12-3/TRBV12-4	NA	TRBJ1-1	CASSFTGGNTEAFF	TGTGCCAGCAGTTTCACAGGGGGGAACACTGAAGCTTTCTTT
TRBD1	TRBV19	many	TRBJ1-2	CASSPPDRRNYGYTF	TGTGCCAGTAGTCCCCCGGACAGGAGGAACTATGGCTACACCTTC
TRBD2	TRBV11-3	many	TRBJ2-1	CASSLLAGGLNEQFF	TGTGCCAGCAGCTTACTAGCGGGGGGACTCAATGAGCAGTTCTTC
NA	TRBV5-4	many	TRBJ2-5	CASSRGEETQYF	TGTGCCAGCAGCCGGGGAGAAGAGACCCAGTACTTC
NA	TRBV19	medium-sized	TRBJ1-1	CASKMNTEAFF	TGTGCCAGTAAGATGAACACTGAAGCTTTCTTT
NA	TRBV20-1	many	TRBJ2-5	CSAPRGGLYQETQYF	TGCAGTGCCCCTCGCGGCGGACTGTACCAAGAGACCCAGTACTTC
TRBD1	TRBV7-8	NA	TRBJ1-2	CASSSEDRGNYGYTF	TGTGCCAGCAGCTCGGAGGACAGGGGCAACTATGGCTACACCTTC
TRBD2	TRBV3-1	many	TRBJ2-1	CASSPGTSGFYNEQFF	TGTGCCAGCAGCCCCGGGACTAGCGGATTCTACAATGAGCAGTTCTTC
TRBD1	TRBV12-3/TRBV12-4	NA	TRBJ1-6	CASSLGTGHNSPLHF	TGTGCCAGCAGTTTAGGGACAGGTCATAATTCACCCCTCCACTTT
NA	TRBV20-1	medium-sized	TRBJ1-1	CSARFGAGGTEAFF	TGCAGTGCTAGATTTGGCGCCGGTGGCACTGAAGCTTTCTTT
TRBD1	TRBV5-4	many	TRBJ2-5	CASSGSRGRETQYF	TGTGCCAGCAGCGGAAGCAGGGGGCGGGAGACCCAGTACTTC
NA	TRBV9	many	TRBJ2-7	CASSVGGQEGSEQYF	TGTGCCAGCAGCGTAGGGGGCCAGGAAGGTTCGGAGCAGTACTTC
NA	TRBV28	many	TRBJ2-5	CASGTMAQETQYF	TGTGCCAGCGGGACAATGGCCCAAGAGACCCAGTACTTC
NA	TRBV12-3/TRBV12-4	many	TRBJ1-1	CASTDDRYSGNTEAFF	TGTGCCAGCACCGACGACCGATACTCCGGTAACACTGAAGCTTTCTTT
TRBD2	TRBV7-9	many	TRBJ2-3	CASSSPWAGVSTDTQYF	TGTGCCAGCAGCTCGCCTTGGGCGGGGGTTAGCACAGATACGCAGTATTTT
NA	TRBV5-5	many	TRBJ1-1	CASSLRGFGEAFF	TGTGCCAGCAGCTTGAGGGGCTTCGGGGAAGCTTTCTTT
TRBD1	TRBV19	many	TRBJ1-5	CASSPDRGNQPQHF	TGTGCCAGTAGTCCGGACAGGGGCAATCAGCCCCAGCATTTT
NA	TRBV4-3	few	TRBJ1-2	CASSQDLGSKYGYTF	TGCGCCAGCAGCCAAGATCTAGGCTCCAAATATGGCTACACCTTC
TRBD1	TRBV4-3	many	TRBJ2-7	CASSQEQGPTISYEQYF	TGCGCCAGCAGCCAAGAACAGGGGCCCACAATCTCCTACGAGCAGTACTTC
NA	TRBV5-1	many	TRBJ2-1	CASSLNDNEQFF	TGCGCCAGCAGCTTGAACGACAATGAGCAGTTCTTC
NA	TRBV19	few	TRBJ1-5	CASTPGWGGVHQPQHF	TGTGCCAGTACCCCGGGATGGGGGGGCGTGCATCAGCCCCAGCATTTT
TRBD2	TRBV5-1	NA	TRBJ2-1	CASRAGETYNEQFF	TGCGCCAGCAGAGCGGGAGAAACTTACAATGAGCAGTTCTTC
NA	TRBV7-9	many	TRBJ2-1	CASSLIRESYNEQFF	TGTGCCAGCAGCTTAATCCGGGAGTCCTACAATGAGCAGTTCTTC
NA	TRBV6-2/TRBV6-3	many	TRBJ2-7	CASSYRRDEQYF	TGTGCCAGCAGTTACAGAAGGGACGAGCAGTACTTC
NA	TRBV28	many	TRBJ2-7	CASSLHEQYF	TGTGCCAGCAGTTTGCACGAGCAGTACTTC
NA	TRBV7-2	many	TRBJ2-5	CASSGRTATQETQYF	TGTGCCAGCAGCGGTCGCACCGCCACCCAAGAGACCCAGTACTTC
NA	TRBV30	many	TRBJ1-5	CAWSVLGFNQPQHF	TGTGCCTGGAGTGTACTTGGATTTAATCAGCCCCAGCATTTT
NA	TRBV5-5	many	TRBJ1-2	CASSLPQAYGYTF	TGTGCCAGCAGCTTGCCCCAGGCCTATGGCTACACCTTC
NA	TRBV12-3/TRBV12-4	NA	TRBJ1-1	CASSLVRTRNTEAFF	TGTGCCAGCAGTTTAGTTCGGACAAGGAACACTGAAGCTTTCTTT
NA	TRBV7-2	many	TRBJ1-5	CASSLDSQPQHF	TGTGCCAGCAGCTTAGATTCTCAGCCCCAGCATTTT
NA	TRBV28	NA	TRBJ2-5	CASSRIYTKSTQYF	TGTGCCAGCAGTCGGATATATACCAAGTCCACCCAGTACTTC
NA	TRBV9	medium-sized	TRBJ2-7	CASSVAYGYEQYF	TGTGCCAGCAGCGTAGCTTACGGTTACGAGCAGTACTTC
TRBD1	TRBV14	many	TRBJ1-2	CASSLQGQGHGYTF	TGTGCCAGCAGCCTTCAAGGACAGGGACATGGCTACACCTTC
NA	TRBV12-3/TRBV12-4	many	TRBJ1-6	CASSFTLSPYNSPLHF	TGTGCCAGCAGTTTTACCTTATCTCCTTATAATTCACCCCTCCACTTT
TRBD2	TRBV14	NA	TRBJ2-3	CASSRGLAAPLYF	TGTGCCAGCAGCCGGGGACTAGCTGCCCCCCTCTATTTT
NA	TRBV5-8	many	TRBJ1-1	CASSQQALNTEAFF	TGTGCCAGCAGTCAGCAGGCTCTGAACACTGAAGCTTTCTTT
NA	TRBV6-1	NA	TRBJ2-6	CASGEDESSGANVLTF	TGTGCCAGCGGTGAAGACGAAAGCTCTGGGGCCAACGTCCTGACTTTC
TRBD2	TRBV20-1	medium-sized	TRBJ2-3	CSAHLPLAGEYSTDTQYF	TGCAGTGCTCACCTGCCGCTAGCGGGAGAATATAGCACAGATACGCAGTATTTT
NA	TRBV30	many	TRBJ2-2	CAWAVGSPTGELFF	TGTGCCTGGGCGGTTGGTAGCCCCACCGGGGAGCTGTTTTTT
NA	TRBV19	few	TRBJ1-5	CASSQGYNQPQHF	TGTGCCAGTAGCCAGGGGTACAATCAGCCCCAGCATTTT